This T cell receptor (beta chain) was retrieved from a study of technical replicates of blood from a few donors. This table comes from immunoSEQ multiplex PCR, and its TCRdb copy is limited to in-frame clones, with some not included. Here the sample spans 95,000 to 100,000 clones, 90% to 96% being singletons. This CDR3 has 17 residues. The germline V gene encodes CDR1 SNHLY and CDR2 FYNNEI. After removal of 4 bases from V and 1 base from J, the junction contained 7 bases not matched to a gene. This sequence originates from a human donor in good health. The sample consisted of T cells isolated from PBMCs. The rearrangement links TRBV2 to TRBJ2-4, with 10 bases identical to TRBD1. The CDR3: CASSGDRGSLAKNIQYF. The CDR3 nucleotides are TGTGCCAGCAGTGGGGACAGGGGATCATTGGCCAAAAACATTCAGTACTTC.